Here is one T cell receptor (beta chain) with its context. No antigen is known for it. Within one base of it there is no much larger clone, and no base qualities were kept. From its cysteine to its phenylalanine, the CDR3 spans 17 amino acids. The DNA shown is the 51-base CDR3, in frame from base 1. Trimming takes 6 bases from V and 4 bases from J, and the germline ends sit 21 bases apart. Per the germline V gene, KGHSH is the CDR1 and LQKENI is the CDR2. Using the deep immunoSEQ assay, multiplex PCR amplified TCR CDR3 regions from genomic DNA. For each cell subset, the extracted genomic DNA was distributed evenly across all wells of several immunoSEQ 96-well plates, and each plate served as one replicate. Each replicate PCR for sorted subsets received about 0.2 ug genomic DNA, equal to 28,000 or so T cell genomes. Purified libraries were quantified with a Qubit 3.0 fluorometer, sized on a Bioanalyzer 2100, and re-quantified with the KAPA Library Quantification kit. Every immunoSEQ 96-well plate was sequenced on a dedicated single-read 150-cycle Illumina NextSeq 550 flow cell. The original pipeline was this. Because the immunoSEQ output included only junctional sequences and no quality scores, the filtering could not be the same as the filtering used for full-length reads. Sequences were annotated with PyIR, a Python wrapper for IgBLAST v1.9, using IMGT germline references to assign V/J genes and CDR3. Reads with weak V/J assignments (E-value above 1e-6), missing CDR3, stop codons, out-of-frame junctions, or ambiguous translated residues were removed. A V3J clonotype was defined by an identical inferred V gene, J gene, and CDR3 amino acid sequence. Percentage overlap between repertoires was computed as shared unique clonotypes divided by the size of the smaller repertoire. RTK rarefaction, the Chao1 estimator, and Recon v2.1 estimates of unobserved clonotypes were used to assess repertoire richness. OLGA was used to compute generation probabilities for all TCRbeta clonotypes that the gDNA method yielded from a handful of donors. As stored in TCRdb, this immuneACCESS dataset retains in-frame rearrangements with V and J assigned. A fraction of the clones does not appear; measured against another copy, unresolved V genes explain less than half of the discrepancy, and the remainder lacks a known reason. For V, J and clone size, that table is used; D and trimming come from the DNA. The sample has around 2.1 million clones on record, approximately 94% of them singletons. Together, the top ten hold approximately 1.7% of the sample.

CD8 naive samples were CD45RO-negative cells positively selected for CCR7, giving a CD45RA+CCR7+ population that excluded TemRA cells. Healthy HIV-negative adults with no recently reported acute infections or vaccinations were included as donors. All donors were Caucasian adults living in Nashville, Tennessee, USA. After blood collection by leukapheresis, PBMCs were isolated using Ficoll-Histopaque density gradient centrifugation and then cryopreserved in the vapor phase of liquid nitrogen. Purity and quantity of every magnetically sorted T cell population were checked by analytical flow cytometry. From each sorted fraction, genomic DNA was isolated and quantified by UV absorbance on a Nanodrop 2000c. The data were obtained in a study of shared clonotypes between healthy human individuals (dated by TCRdb to 2020 to 2021). About the study as a whole: A few men and two women, aged 18 to 49 years, made up the cohort. Blood TCR repertoires of five healthy adults were deeply sequenced to estimate repertoire size and the extent of clonotype sharing between individuals. Leukapheresis yielded between about 0.94 and 8.9 billion PBMCs per donor. For each donor, three plates each were used for CD4 naive and CD4 memory, two plates were used for CD8 naive, and one plate was used for CD8 memory. Different laboratories and diverse techniques were used to prepare libraries and sequence TCR repertoires, to increase sequencing depth and limit assay-specific biases. Results and caveats for the whole study, not just this receptor: Only blood was sampled, and tissue TCR repertoires likely differ from those in blood. When a handful of donors were compared, the shared fraction of clonotypes was about 5.4% for naive CD4, around 4% for naive CD8, 2.3% for memory CD4, and about 0.36% for memory CD8. Estimated clonotype richness was generally larger for naive than for memory subsets. Because the study included a small number of donors, the genetic and exposure-history diversity represented was limited. Even with the large sequencing depth, rarefaction of the sorted-subset datasets indicated that sequencing was incomplete. Based on pairwise subsampling, the degree of clonotype sharing among donors was expected to be affected by sequencing depth. Compared with non-shared clonotypes, the clonotypes found in all four sorted-subset donors had higher generation probabilities.

The chain is encoded by TRBV18 joined to TRBJ1-4; a tentative D call is TRBD1 (6 bases match). Sequencing input: naive CD8+ T cells from PBMCs. According to the study, the label for this sample's cell subset or site signals: CD45RA+CCR7+. This TCR was recovered from a man between 18 and 29 years old in good health. Some clones in this sample may be carry-over from other donors' samples. This receptor has the CDR3 CASSPTGFVGSNEKLFF. The sequence in DNA is TGTGCCAGCTCTCCCACAGGGTTCGTCGGAAGTAATGAAAAACTGTTTTTT.